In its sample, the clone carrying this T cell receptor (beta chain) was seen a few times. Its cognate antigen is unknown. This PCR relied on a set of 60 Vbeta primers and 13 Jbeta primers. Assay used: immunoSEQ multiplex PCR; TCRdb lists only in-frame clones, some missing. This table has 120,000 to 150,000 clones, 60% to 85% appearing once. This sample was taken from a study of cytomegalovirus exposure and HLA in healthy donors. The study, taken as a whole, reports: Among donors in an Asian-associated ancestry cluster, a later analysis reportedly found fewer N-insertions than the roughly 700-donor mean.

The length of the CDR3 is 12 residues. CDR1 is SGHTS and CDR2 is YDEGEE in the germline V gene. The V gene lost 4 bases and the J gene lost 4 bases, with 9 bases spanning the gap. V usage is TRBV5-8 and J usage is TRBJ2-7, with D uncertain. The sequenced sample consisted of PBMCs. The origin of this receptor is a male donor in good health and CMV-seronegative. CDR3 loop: CASSLVTYEQYF. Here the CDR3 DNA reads TGTGCCAGCAGCCTTGTGACTTACGAGCAGTACTTC.